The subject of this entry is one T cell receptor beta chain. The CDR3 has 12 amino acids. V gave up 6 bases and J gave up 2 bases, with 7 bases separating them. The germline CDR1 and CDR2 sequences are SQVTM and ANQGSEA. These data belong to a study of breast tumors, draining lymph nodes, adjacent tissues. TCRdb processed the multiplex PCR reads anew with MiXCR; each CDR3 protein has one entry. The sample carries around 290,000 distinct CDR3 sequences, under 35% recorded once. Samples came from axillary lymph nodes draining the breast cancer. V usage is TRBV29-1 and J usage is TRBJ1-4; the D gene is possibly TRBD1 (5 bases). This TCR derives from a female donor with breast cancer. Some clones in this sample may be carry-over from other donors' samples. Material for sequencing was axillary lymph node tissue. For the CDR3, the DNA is TGCAGCGTGGGGACGACTAATGAAAAACTGTTTTTT. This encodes CSVGTTNEKLFF.